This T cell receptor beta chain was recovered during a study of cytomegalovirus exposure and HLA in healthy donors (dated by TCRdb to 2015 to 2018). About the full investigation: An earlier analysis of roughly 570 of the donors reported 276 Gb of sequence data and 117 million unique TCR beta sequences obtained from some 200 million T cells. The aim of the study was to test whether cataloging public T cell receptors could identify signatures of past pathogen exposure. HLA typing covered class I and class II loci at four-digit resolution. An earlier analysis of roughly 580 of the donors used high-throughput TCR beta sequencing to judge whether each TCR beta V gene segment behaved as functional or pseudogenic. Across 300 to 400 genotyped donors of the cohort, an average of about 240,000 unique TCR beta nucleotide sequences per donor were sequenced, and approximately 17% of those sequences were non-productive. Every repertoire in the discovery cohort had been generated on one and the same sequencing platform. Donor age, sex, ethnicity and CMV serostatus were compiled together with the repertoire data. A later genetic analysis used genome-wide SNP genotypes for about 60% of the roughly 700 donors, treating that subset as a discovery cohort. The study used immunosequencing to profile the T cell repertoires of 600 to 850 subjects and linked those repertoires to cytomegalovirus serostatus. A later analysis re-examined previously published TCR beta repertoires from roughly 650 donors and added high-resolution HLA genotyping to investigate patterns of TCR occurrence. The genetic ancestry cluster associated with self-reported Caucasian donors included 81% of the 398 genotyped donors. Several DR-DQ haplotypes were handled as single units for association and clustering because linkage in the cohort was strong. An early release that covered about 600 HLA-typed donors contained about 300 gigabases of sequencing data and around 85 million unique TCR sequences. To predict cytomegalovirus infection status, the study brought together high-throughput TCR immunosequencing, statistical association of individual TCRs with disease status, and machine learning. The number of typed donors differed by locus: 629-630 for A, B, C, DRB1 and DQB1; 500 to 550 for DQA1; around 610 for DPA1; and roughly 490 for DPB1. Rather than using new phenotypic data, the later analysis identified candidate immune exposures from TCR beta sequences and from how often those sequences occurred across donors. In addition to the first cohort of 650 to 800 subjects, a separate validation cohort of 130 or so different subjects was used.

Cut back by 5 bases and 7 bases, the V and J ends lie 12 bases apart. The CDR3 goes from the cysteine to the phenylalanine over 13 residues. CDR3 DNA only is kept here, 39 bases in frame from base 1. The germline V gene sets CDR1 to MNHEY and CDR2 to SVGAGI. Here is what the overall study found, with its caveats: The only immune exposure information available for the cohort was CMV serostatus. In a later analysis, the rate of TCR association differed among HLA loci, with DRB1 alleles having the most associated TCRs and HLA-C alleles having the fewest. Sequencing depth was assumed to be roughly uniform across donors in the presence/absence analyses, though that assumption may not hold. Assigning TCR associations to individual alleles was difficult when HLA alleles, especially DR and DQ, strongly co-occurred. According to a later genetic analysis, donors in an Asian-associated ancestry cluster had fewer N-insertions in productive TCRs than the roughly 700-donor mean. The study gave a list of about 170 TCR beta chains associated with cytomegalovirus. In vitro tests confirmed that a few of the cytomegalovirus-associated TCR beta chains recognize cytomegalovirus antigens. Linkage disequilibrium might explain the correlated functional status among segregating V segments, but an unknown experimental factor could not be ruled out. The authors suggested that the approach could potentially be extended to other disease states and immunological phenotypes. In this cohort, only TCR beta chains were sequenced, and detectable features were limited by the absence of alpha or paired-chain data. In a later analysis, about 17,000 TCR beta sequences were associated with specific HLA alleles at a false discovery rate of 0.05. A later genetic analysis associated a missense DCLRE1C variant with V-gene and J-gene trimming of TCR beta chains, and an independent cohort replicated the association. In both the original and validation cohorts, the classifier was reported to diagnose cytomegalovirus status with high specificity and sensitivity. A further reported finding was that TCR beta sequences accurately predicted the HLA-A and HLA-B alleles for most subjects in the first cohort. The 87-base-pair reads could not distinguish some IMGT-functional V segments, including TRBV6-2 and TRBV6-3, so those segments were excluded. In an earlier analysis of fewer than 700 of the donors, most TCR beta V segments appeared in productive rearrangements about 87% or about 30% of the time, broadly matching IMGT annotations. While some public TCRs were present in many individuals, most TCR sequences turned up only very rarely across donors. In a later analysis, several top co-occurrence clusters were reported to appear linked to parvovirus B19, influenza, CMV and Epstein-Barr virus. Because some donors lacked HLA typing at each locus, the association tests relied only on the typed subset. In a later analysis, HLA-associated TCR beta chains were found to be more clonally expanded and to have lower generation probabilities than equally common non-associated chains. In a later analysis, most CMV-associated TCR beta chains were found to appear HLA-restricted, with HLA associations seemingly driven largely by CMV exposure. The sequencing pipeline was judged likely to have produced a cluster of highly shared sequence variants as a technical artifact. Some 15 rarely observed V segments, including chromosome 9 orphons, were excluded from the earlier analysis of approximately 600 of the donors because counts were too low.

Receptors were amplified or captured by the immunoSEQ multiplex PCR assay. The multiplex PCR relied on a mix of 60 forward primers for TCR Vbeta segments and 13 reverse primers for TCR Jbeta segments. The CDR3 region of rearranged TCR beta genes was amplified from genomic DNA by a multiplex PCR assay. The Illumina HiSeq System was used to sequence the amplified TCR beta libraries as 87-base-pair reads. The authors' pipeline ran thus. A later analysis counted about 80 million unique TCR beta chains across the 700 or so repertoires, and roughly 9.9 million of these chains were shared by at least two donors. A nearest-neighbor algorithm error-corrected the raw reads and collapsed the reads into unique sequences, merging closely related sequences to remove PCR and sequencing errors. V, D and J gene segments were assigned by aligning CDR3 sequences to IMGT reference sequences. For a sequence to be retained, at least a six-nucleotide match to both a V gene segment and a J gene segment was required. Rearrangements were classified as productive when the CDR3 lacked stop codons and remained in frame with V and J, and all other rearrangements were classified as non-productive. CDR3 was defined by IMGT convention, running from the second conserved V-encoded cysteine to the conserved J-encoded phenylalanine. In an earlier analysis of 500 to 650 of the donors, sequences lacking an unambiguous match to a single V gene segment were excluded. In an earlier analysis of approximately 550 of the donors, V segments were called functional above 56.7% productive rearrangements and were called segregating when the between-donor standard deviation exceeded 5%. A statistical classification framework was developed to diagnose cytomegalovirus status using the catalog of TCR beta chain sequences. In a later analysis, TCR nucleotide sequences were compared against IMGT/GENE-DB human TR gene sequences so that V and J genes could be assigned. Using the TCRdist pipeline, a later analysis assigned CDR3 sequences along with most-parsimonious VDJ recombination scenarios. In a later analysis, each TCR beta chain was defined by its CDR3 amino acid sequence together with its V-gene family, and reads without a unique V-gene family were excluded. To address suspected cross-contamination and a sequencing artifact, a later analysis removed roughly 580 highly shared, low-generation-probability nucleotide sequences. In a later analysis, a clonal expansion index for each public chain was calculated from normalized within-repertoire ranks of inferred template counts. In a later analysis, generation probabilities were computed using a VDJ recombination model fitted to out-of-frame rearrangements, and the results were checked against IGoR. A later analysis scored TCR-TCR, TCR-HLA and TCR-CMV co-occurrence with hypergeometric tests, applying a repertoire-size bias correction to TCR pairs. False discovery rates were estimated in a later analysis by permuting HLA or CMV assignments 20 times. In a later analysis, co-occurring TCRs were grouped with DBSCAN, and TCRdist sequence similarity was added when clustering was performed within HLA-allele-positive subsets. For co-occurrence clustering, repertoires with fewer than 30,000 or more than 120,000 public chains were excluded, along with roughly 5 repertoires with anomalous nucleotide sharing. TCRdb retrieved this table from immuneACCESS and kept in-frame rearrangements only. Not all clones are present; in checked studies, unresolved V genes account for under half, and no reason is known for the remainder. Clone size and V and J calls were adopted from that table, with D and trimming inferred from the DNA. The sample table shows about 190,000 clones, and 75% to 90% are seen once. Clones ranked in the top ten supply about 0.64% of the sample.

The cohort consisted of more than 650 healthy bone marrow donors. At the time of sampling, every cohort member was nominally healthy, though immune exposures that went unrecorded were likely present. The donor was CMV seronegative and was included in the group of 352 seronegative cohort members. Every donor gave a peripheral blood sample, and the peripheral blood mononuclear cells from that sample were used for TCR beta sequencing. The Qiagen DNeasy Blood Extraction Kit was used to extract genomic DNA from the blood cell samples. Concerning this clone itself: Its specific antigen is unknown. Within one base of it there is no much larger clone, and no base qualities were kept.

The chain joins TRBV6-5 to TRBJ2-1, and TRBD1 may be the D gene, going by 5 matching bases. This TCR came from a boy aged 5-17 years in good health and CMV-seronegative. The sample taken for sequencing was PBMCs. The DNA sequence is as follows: TGTGCCAGCAGTAACACCAGGGATAATGAGCAGTTCTTC. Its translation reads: CASSNTRDNEQFF.